The 29 T cell receptor beta chains reported below all come from one sample, sequenced in a study of shared clonotypes between healthy human individuals. Here immunoSEQ multiplex PCR was the method, and the copy in TCRdb shows in-frame clones only, minus some. The sample carries some 500,000 clones, roughly 78% recorded once. The source material was PBMCs. Receptors were obtained from a woman aged 35 to 49 in good health. Some clones in this sample may be carry-over from other donors' samples.

The rearrangement links TRBV9 to TRBJ2-7, with 7 bases identical to TRBD1. There are 14 residues in the CDR3. CDR1 and CDR2 from the germline V gene are SGDLS and YYNGEE. V lost 0 bases and J lost 5; bases outside the gene matches: 5. The chain's CDR3 is CASSVEGAINEQYF. The CDR3, as DNA: TGTGCCAGCAGCGTAGAGGGGGCGATTAACGAGCAGTACTTC.

V and J are TRBV7-2 and TRBJ1-2; D perhaps matches TRBD1 (6 bases). V was trimmed by 4 bases and J by 4 bases, leaving 22 bases between them. Germline V lookup: CDR1 SGHTA, CDR2 FQGNSA. This CDR3 contains 17 residues. CDR3 residues: CASSSIGGAMGSYGYTF. The DNA for the CDR3 is TGTGCCAGCAGCTCCATAGGGGGGGCGATGGGGAGCTATGGCTACACCTTC.

A note on this clone: One end of the junction fails to match germline, which may point to a read error. The rearrangement joins TRBV30 to TRBJ2-7, with a possible D match to TRBD1 (5 bases). The germline V gene encodes CDR1 GTSNPN and CDR2 SVGIG (reference sequence). This CDR3 contains 14 residues. The CDR3 DNA follows: TGTGCTTGGAATCAGGACACCAACTCCTACGAGCAGTACTTC. It specifies CAWNQDTNSYEQYF. The whole variable domain, remainder taken from reference TRBV30 and TRBJ2-7, is SQTIHQWPATLVQPVGSPLSLECTVEGTSNPNLYWYRQAAGRGLQLLFYSVGIGQISSEVPQNLSASRPQDRQFILSSKKLLLSDSGFYLCAWNQDTNSYEQYFGPGTRLTVT.

J is TRBJ1-5 and V is TRBV18; no firm D call. Trimming removed 1 base from V and 8 bases from J, with 15 bases in between. CDR1 is KGHSH, CDR2 LQKENI, per germline. The CDR3 contains 15 residues. The CDR3 bases are TGTGCCAGCTCACCACTAGGCAGGCCATTTGAGCCCCAGCATTTT. Translating gives CASSPLGRPFEPQHF. The full variable domain, its missing parts supplied by reference TRBV18 and TRBJ1-5, is NAGVMQNPRHLVRRRGQEARLRCSPMKGHSHVYWYRQLPEEGLKFMVYLQKENIIDESGMPKERFSAEFPKEGPSILRIQQVVRGDSAAYFCASSPLGRPFEPQHFGDGTRLSIL.

The sample holds many counts of this clone. This chain joins TRBV7-2 and TRBJ2-3; D is perhaps TRBD1 (8 bases). V shed 9 bases and J shed 3 bases, with 13 bases lying between them. Per germline, CDR1 SGHTA and CDR2 FQGNSA. This CDR3 is built from 13 residues. The CDR3 reads CARGGTGTDTQYF. The CDR3 DNA follows: TGTGCCAGGGGGGGGACAGGAACAGATACGCAGTATTTT.

J is TRBJ2-1 and V is TRBV28; weak D call: TRBD2 (6 bases). Germline V lookup: CDR1 MDHEN, CDR2 SYDVKM. This CDR3 is built from 16 residues. V was cut by 5 bases and J by 0 bases, with 14 bases left in between. The CDR3 nucleotides read TGTGCCAGCAGTCCCGGGGGAAGGGGCTCCTACAATGAGCAGTTCTTC. Translated, it gives CASSPGGRGSYNEQFF.

A remark on this clone: This sequence may be a read error, since a much larger clone differs from it by one base. The DNA of the CDR3 is TGTGCCAGCAGCTTGGGGGGGTGCGGGGAGCTGTTTTTT. It codes for CASSLGGCGELFF. The V gene is TRBV5-4, the J gene TRBJ2-2; D possibly matches TRBD1 or TRBD2 (5 bases each). Trimming removed 0 bases from V and 7 bases from J, with 7 bases in between. The CDR3 contains 13 residues. The germline V gene has CDR1 SGHNT and CDR2 YYREEE (reference sequence). The full variable domain, completed using reference TRBV5-4 and TRBJ2-2, is ETGVTQSPTHLIKTRGQQVTLRCSSQSGHNTVSWYQQALGQGPQFIFQYYREEENGRGNFPPRFSGLQFPNYSSELNVNALELDDSALYLCASSLGGCGELFFGEGSRLTVL.

The chain employs TRBV18 and TRBJ2-3; TRBD2 matches at 8 bases. The CDR3 is 16 amino acids. V shed 0 bases, J shed 2 bases, and the junction held 4 bases outside the gene matches. Germline lookup yields CDR1 KGHSH and CDR2 LQKENI. In DNA form, the CDR3 reads TGTGCCAGCTCACCACCCACTAGCGGAAACACAGATACGCAGTATTTT. It is translated as CASSPPTSGNTDTQYF.

V usage is TRBV6-1 and J usage is TRBJ1-2; TRBD1 matches 9 bases. J gave up 7 bases and V 1 base, and 7 bases lay outside the gene matches. The CDR3 runs 15 residues. CDR1 and CDR2 from the germline V gene are MNHNS and SASEGT. The CDR3 DNA sequence: TGTGCCAGCAGTGAAGGGAGGGGACAGGGATTTGGCTACACCTTC. Translation: CASSEGRGQGFGYTF.

J is TRBJ2-6 and V is TRBV18; D is ambiguous. The CDR3 is made up of 16 amino acids. V shed 0 bases and J shed 2 bases, with 8 bases lying between them. The germline V gene has CDR1 KGHSH and CDR2 LQKENI. CDR3 protein: CASSPPLGTGANVLTF. The DNA for the CDR3 is TGTGCCAGCTCACCACCGTTGGGTACTGGGGCCAACGTCCTGACTTTC.

The chain joins TRBV21-1 to TRBJ2-7; TRBD2, the table's D call, was not compared with the DNA. TRBV21-1 is described as a pseudogene. CDR3 size: 16 residues. CDR3 protein: CASSKEGREQTGEQYF. The CDR3 region has the DNA TGTGCCAGCAGCAAAGAGGGGCGGGAGCAAACGGGAGAGCAGTACTTC.

This clone was counted between two and nine times. The sample holds other DNA sequences that translate to the same CDR3. The chain is built from TRBV28 and TRBJ2-3; D is undetermined. Germline loops: CDR1 MDHEN, CDR2 SYDVKM. This CDR3 has 13 amino acids. Trimming left V 6 bases short and J 3 bases short, with 10 bases between. Here the CDR3 DNA reads TGTGCCAGCAGCAGTCCCGGGACAGATACGCAGTATTTT. Protein sequence: CASSSPGTDTQYF.

The chain has TRBV4-3 and TRBJ2-3; 8 nucleotides align to TRBD2. Germline V gene sequence: CDR1 LGHNA, CDR2 YSLEER. J gave up 6 bases and V 0 bases, and 11 bases lay outside the gene matches. The CDR3 consists of 17 residues. This CDR3 is CASSQDRPGGSTDTQYF. CDR3 DNA: TGCGCCAGCAGCCAAGATCGACCGGGAGGGTCGACGGATACGCAGTATTTT.

The chain combines TRBV6-5 with TRBJ2-5; D remains unclear. Germline CDR1 MNHEY, CDR2 SVGAGI. V shed 0 bases and J shed 10 bases, with 18 bases lying between them. The CDR3 sequence is 15 residues long. The chain's CDR3 is CASSYSRVEPIDQYF. In nucleotides, the CDR3 is TGTGCCAGCAGTTACTCGAGAGTGGAGCCAATAGACCAGTACTTC.

The chain joins TRBV11-3 to TRBJ2-3, with 8 nucleotides matching TRBD2. Germline CDR1 and CDR2: SGHNT and YENEEA. After removal of 1 base from V and 4 bases from J, the junction contained 10 bases not matched to a gene. This CDR3 has 17 residues. In DNA, the CDR3 is TGTGCCAGCAGCTTAGTGTCCGGACTAGCATGGGCAGATACGCAGTATTTT. It specifies CASSLVSGLAWADTQYF.

V is TRBV19 and J is TRBJ1-3; 7 bases match TRBD1. The CDR3 length is 14 residues. The germline CDR1 and CDR2 sequences are LNHDA and SQIVND (reference sequence). The V segment lost 10 bases and the J segment 2 bases; nucleotides outside the gene matches: 8. The CDR3 DNA follows: TGTGCCACCACGGAGAGGGGGCCTGGAAACACCATATATTTT. The encoded protein is CATTERGPGNTIYF.

The V and J genes are TRBV7-3 and TRBJ2-1, with TRBD2 matching over 10 bases. The CDR3 totals 16 residues. V dropped 5 bases and J dropped 7; count of bases not matched to a gene: 11. CDR1 is SGHTA and CDR2 is FQGTGA in the germline V gene. The CDR3 here is CASSPGVAGGQNEQFF. The CDR3 nucleotides read TGTGCCAGCAGCCCCGGTGTAGCGGGAGGCCAAAATGAGCAGTTCTTC.

As concerns this clone: This specimen includes other DNA sequences encoding the same CDR3. This chain uses TRBV29-1 with TRBJ2-7; the D is unclear. This CDR3 is built from 11 residues. The V and J ends lost 4 bases and 2 bases respectively, with 6 bases between them. Germline CDR1 is SQVTM and CDR2 is ANQGSEA. The chain's CDR3 is CSVGITYEQYF. DNA of the CDR3: TGCAGCGTTGGGATCACCTACGAGCAGTACTTC.

This clone was counted only a few times. V is TRBV18 and J is TRBJ2-1; 8 positions agree with TRBD1. The germline gives CDR1 KGHSH, CDR2 LQKENI. CDR3 length: 15 amino acids. With V trimmed by 3 bases and J by 9 bases, 10 bases remained unmatched. Written as DNA, the CDR3 is TGTGCCAGCTCACCGGACAGGGACACGTCCCCTGAGCAGTTCTTC. Protein product: CASSPDRDTSPEQFF.

For this clone: This specimen includes other DNA sequences encoding the same CDR3. The V and J genes are TRBV27 and TRBJ1-5; 10 nucleotides align to TRBD1. The CDR3 spans 14 residues. Germline V gene sequence: CDR1 MNHEY, CDR2 SMNVEV (reference sequence). The V gene end was trimmed by 4 bases and the J gene end by 4 bases; junction bases not matched to a gene: 1. The CDR3 is CASSWTGGNQPQHF. In nucleotides, the CDR3 is TGTGCCAGCAGTTGGACAGGGGGGAATCAGCCCCAGCATTTT.

This clone was found a few times. Distinct nucleotide sequences in the sample also encode this CDR3. The rearrangement links TRBV18 to TRBJ2-7, with D tentatively TRBD1 (5 bases). The V end was cut by 2 bases, the J end by 4 bases, with 9 bases between. Per the germline V gene, CDR1 is KGHSH and CDR2 is LQKENI. There are 13 residues in the CDR3. The CDR3 nucleotides are TGTGCCAGCTCACCATTGGGGCCTTACGAGCAGTACTTC. Protein product: CASSPLGPYEQYF.

This chain links TRBV19 with TRBJ2-2; 9 positions match TRBD2. The CDR3 totals 15 residues. Per the germline V gene, CDR1 is LNHDA and CDR2 is SQIVND (reference sequence). V trimming: 5 bases; J trimming: 5 bases; junction bases outside the gene matches: 6. CDR3 residues: CASSLSAGGTGELFF. The CDR3 nucleotides read TGTGCCAGTAGTCTCTCTGCGGGAGGGACCGGGGAGCTGTTTTTT. The complete variable domain, with remaining parts taken from reference TRBV19 and TRBJ2-2, reads DGGITQSPKYLFRKEGQNVTLSCEQNLNHDAMYWYRQDPGQGLRLIYYSQIVNDFQKGDIAEGYSVSREKKESFPLTVTSAQKNPTAFYLCASSLSAGGTGELFFGEGSRLTVL.

This sequence joins TRBV7-9 and TRBJ1-2; TRBD1 is a possible D gene (5 bases). This CDR3 comprises 14 residues. Deletions cut 1 base from V and 8 bases from J, with 14 bases between. CDR1 is SEHNR and CDR2 is FQNEAQ in the germline V gene (reference sequence). The CDR3 here is CASSLVFWGDGYTF. The CDR3 region has the DNA TGTGCCAGCAGCTTAGTATTTTGGGGGGACGGCTACACCTTC.

The chain joins TRBV7-7 to TRBJ2-1, with no clear D. V lost 5 bases and J lost 8, with 13 bases in between. CDR3 size: 13 residues. Germline V CDR1 and CDR2: SSHAT, FNYEAQ (reference sequence). Here the CDR3 reads CASSPDKRDEQFF. In DNA, the CDR3 is TGTGCCAGCAGCCCAGATAAACGGGATGAGCAGTTCTTC.

The V call is TRBV7-8, the J call TRBJ2-3, with 9 bases fitting TRBD2. This CDR3 has 14 amino acids. Trimming removed 8 bases from V and 5 bases from J; junction bases left unmatched: 8. Germline assignment: CDR1 SGHVS and CDR2 FQNEAQ. The CDR3 sequence: CASGPGTSQDTQYF. As DNA, the CDR3 is TGTGCCAGCGGCCCCGGGACTAGCCAAGATACGCAGTATTTT. The full variable domain, in which reference TRBV7-8 and TRBJ2-3 provide the parts outside the CDR3, is GAGVSQSPRYKVAKRGQDVALRCDPISGHVSLFWYQQALGQGPEFLTYFQNEAQLDKSGLPSDRFFAERPEGSVSTLKIQRTQQEDSAVYLCASGPGTSQDTQYFGPGTRLTVL.

This clone was observed a handful of times. This chain uses TRBV7-9 with TRBJ2-6; no clear D gene. V lost 5 bases and J lost 0, with 8 bases in between. Germline lookup yields CDR1 SEHNR and CDR2 FQNEAQ (reference sequence). The CDR3 sequence is 15 residues long. Written as DNA, the CDR3 is TGTGCCAGCAGCGTAGGGTACTCTGGGGCCAACGTCCTGACTTTC. Residues: CASSVGYSGANVLTF.

V gene TRBV27 combines with J gene TRBJ2-7; 15 bases agree with TRBD2. The CDR3 covers 15 residues. V trimming: 10 bases; J trimming: 2 bases; junction bases outside the gene matches: 6. Germline values: CDR1 MNHEY, CDR2 SMNVEV (reference sequence). The CDR3 bases are TGTGCCACCTCAGGACTAGCGGGAGGGACCTACGAGCAGTACTTC. This encodes CATSGLAGGTYEQYF.

The rearrangement uses TRBV7-6 and TRBJ1-2; D is uncertain. The CDR3 loop spans 9 amino acids. Germline V gene sequence: CDR1 SGHVS, CDR2 FNYEAQ. Trimming left V 4 bases short and J 6 bases short, with 0 bases between. CDR3 amino acids: CASSYGYTF. CDR3 coding DNA: TGTGCCAGCAGCTATGGCTACACCTTC.

This clone was detected only once. CDR3 in amino acids: CASSQDMASGRGVIQYF. For the CDR3, the DNA is TGCGCCAGCAGCCAAGATATGGCTAGCGGGAGGGGGGTCATTCAGTACTTC. This chain joins TRBV4-1 and TRBJ2-4, with TRBD2 matching over 12 bases. Germline assignment: CDR1 MGHRA and CDR2 YSYEKL. V trimming: 0 bases; J trimming: 9 bases; junction bases outside the gene matches: 9. The CDR3 is 17 residues long.